One sample yielded the 2 T cell receptor beta chains listed below, sequenced in a study of cytomegalovirus exposure and HLA in healthy donors (TCRdb year 2017). The receptor library was made with the immunoSEQ multiplex PCR assay. For the multiplex PCR, a mixture combining 60 forward primers for TCR Vbeta segments and 13 reverse primers for TCR Jbeta segments was used. TCRdb limited this immuneACCESS table to in-frame rearrangements with V and J called. A share of clones is missing; checked studies link under half to unresolved V genes, and the rest is unexplained. The sample table records 200,000 to 250,000 clones; 76% of these occur just once. 0.63% of the sample lies in the top ten. Sample: PBMCs. The source is a man younger than 35 in good health and CMV-seronegative.

J is TRBJ1-1 and V is TRBV19; TRBD1 might be the D (6 bases). There are 15 residues in the CDR3. V was trimmed by 5 bases and J by 0 bases, leaving 13 bases between them. Germline-derived CDR1 and CDR2 are LNHDA and SQIVND (reference sequence). The CDR3 is CASSFRGAMNTEAFF. The CDR3 DNA reads TGTGCCAGTAGTTTCCGGGGGGCAATGAACACTGAAGCTTTCTTT.

In DNA, the CDR3 is TGTGCCTGGAGGGATTTGGGAGGGGAAAACGAGCAGTACTTC. The encoded protein is CAWRDLGGENEQYF. V and J are TRBV30 and TRBJ2-7, with 7 nucleotides matching TRBD2. Germline V CDR1 and CDR2: GTSNPN, SVGIG (reference sequence). Trimming removed 3 bases from V and 5 bases from J; junction bases left unmatched: 10. The CDR3 runs 14 residues.